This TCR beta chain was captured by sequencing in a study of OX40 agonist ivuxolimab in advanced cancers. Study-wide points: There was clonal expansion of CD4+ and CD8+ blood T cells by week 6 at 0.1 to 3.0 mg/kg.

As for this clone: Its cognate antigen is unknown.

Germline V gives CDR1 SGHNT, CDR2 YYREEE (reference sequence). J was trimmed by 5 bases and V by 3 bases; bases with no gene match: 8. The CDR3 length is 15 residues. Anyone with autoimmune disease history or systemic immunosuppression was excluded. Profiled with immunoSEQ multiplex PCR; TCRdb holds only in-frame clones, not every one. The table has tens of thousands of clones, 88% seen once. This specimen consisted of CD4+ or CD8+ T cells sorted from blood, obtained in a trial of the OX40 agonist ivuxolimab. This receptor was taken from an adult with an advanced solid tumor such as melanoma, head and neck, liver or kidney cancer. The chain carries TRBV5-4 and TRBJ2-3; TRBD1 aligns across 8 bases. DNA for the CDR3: TGTGCCAGCAGCTCCCCAGACAGGGGCAAAGATACGCAGTATTTT. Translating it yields CASSSPDRGKDTQYF.